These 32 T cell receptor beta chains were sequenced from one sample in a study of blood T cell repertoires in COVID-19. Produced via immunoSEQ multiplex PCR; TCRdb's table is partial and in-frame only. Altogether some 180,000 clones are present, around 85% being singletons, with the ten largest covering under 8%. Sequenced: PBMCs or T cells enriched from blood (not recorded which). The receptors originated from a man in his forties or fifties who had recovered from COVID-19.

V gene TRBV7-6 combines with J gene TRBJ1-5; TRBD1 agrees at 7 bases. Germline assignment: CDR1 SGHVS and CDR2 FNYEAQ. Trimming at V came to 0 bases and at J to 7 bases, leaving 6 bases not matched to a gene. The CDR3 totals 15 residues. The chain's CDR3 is CASSLAGTGDQPQHF. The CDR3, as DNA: TGTGCCAGCAGCTTAGCCGGAACAGGGGACCAGCCCCAGCATTTT.

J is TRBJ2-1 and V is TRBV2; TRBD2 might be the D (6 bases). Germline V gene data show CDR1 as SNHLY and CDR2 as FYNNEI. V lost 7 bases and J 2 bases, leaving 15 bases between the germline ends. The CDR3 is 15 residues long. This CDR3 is CASTRTISTYNEQFF. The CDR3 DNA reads TGTGCCAGCACCCGGACTATAAGTACCTACAATGAGCAGTTCTTC.

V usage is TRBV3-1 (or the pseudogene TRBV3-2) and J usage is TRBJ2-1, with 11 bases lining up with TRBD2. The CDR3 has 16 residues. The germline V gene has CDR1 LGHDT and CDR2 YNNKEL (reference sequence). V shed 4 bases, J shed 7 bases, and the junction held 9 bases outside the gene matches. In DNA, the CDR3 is TGTGCCAGCAGCCTTTTTAGCGGGAGGGTACGGAATGAGCAGTTCTTC. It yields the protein CASSLFSGRVRNEQFF.

The CDR3, as DNA: TGTGCCAGCAGCGCGGCCGGACAGGGGATCTATGGCTACACCTTC. This encodes CASSAAGQGIYGYTF. This chain connects TRBV9 to TRBJ1-2; the match to TRBD1 covers 9 bases. V trimming: 3 bases; J trimming: 4 bases; junction bases outside the gene matches: 7. Germline V CDR1 and CDR2: SGDLS, YYNGEE. CDR3 length: 15 residues. Based on the CDR3 plus reference TRBV9 and TRBJ1-2, the full variable domain is DSGVTQTPKHLITATGQRVTLRCSPRSGDLSVYWYQQSLDQGLQFLIQYYNGEERAKGNILERFSAQQFPDLHSELNLSSLELGDSALYFCASSAAGQGIYGYTFGSGTRLTVV.

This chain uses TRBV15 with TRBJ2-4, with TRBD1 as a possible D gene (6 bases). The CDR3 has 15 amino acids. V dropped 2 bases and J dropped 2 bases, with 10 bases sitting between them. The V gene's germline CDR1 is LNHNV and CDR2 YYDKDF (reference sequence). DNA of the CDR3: TGTGCCACCAGCAGACTACAGGGTTCCAAAAACATTCAGTACTTC. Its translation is CATSRLQGSKNIQYF.

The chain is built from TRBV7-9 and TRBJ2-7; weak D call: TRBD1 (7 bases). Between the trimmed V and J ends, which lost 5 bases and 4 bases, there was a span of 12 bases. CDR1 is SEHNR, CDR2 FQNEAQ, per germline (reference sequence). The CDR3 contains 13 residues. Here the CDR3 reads CASSRQGLYEQYF. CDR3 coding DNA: TGTGCCAGCAGCCGACAGGGACTTTACGAGCAGTACTTC.

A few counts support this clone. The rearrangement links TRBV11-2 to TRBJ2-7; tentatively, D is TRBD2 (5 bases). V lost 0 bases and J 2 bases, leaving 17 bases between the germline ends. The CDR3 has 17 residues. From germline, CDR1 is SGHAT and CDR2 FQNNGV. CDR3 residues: CASSLDGSGLRAYEQYF. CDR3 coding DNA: TGTGCCAGCAGCTTAGATGGATCGGGGTTGAGGGCCTACGAGCAGTACTTC.

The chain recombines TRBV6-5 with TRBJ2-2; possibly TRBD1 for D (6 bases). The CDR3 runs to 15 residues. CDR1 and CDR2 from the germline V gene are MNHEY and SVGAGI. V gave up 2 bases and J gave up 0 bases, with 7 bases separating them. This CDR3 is CASSYGTTNTGELFF. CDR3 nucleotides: TGTGCCAGCAGTTACGGGACAACGAACACCGGGGAGCTGTTTTTT.

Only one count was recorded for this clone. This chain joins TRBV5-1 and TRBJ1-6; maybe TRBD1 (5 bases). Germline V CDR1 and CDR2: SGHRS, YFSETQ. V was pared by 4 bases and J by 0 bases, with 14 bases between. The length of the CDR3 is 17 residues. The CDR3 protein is CASSLDTRSSYNSPLHF. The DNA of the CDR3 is TGCGCCAGCAGCCTGGACACCCGGAGCTCCTATAATTCACCCCTCCACTTT.

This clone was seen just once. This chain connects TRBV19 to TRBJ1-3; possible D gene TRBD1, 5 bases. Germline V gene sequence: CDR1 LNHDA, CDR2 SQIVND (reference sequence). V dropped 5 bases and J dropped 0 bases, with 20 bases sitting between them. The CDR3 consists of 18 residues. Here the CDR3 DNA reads TGTGCCAGTAGTTGGTATAGGGGCAGTCTCTTCTCTGGAAACACCATATATTTT. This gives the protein CASSWYRGSLFSGNTIYF.

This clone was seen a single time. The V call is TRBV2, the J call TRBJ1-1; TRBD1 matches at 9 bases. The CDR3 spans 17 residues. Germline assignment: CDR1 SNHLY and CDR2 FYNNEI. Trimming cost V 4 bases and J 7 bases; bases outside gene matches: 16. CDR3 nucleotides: TGTGCCAGCAGTGTATCGGGACAGGGTCGAGCCCACCTTGAAGCTTTCTTT. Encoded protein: CASSVSGQGRAHLEAFF.

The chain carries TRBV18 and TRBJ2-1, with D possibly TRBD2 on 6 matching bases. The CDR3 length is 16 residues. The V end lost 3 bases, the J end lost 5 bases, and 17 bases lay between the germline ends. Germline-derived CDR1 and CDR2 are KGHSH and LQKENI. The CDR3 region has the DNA TGTGCCAGCTCACCGAGGACGGGAGCTACTAACAATGAGCAGTTCTTC. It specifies CASSPRTGATNNEQFF.

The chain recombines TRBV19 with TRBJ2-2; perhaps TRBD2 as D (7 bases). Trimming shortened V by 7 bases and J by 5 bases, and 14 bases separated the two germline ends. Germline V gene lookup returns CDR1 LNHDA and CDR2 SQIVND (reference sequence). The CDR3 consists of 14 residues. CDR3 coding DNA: TGTGCCAGTATCGGGGGGCAGAGGACCGGGGAGCTGTTTTTT. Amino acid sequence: CASIGGQRTGELFF.

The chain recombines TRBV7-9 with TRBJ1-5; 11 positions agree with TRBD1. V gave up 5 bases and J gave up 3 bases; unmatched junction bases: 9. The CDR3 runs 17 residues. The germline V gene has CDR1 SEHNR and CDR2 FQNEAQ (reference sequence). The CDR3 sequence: CASSRTGQGGINQPQHF. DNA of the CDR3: TGTGCCAGCAGCCGGACGGGACAGGGGGGGATCAATCAGCCCCAGCATTTT. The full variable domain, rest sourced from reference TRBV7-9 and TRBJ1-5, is DTGVSQNPRHKITKRGQNVTFRCDPISEHNRLYWYRQTLGQGPEFLTYFQNEAQLEKSRLLSDRFSAERPKGSFSTLEIQRTEQGDSAMYLCASSRTGQGGINQPQHFGDGTRLSIL.

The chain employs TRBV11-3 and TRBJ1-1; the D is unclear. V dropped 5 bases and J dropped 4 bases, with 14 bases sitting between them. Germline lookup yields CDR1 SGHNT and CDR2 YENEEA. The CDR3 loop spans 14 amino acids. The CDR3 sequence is CASSDLLGFTEAFF. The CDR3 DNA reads TGTGCCAGCAGCGACCTCCTGGGCTTCACTGAAGCTTTCTTT. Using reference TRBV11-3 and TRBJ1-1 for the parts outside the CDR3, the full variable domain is EAGVVQSPRYKIIEKKQPVAFWCNPISGHNTLYWYLQNLGQGPELLIRYENEEAVDDSQLPKDRFSAERLKGVDSTLKIQPAELGDSAVYLCASSDLLGFTEAFFGQGTRLTVV.

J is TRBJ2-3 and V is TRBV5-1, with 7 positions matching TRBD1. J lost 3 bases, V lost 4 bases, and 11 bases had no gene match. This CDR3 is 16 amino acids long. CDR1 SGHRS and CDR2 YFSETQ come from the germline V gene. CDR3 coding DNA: TGCGCCAGCAGCCCCCCTCGACAGGGCGGTACAGATACGCAGTATTTT. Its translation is CASSPPRQGGTDTQYF.

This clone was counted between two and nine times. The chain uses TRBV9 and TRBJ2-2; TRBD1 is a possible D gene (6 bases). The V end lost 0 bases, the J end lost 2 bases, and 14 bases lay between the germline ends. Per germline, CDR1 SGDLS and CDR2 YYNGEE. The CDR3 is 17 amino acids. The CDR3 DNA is TGTGCCAGCAGCGTAGACCGGTTAGGGGGAAACACCGGGGAGCTGTTTTTT. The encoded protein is CASSVDRLGGNTGELFF.

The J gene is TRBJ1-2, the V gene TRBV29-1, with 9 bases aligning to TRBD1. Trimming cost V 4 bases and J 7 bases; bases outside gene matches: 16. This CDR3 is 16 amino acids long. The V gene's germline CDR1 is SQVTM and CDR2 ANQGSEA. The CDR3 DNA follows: TGCAGCGTTGTGAGACAGGGGGACTCAGGGGGGTTTGGCTACACCTTC. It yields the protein CSVVRQGDSGGFGYTF. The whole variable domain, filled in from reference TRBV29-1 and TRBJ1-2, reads SAVISQKPSRDICQRGTSLTIQCQVDSQVTMMFWYRQQPGQSLTLIATANQGSEATYESGFVIDKFPISRPNLTFSTLTVSNMSPEDSSIYLCSVVRQGDSGGFGYTFGSGTRLTVV.

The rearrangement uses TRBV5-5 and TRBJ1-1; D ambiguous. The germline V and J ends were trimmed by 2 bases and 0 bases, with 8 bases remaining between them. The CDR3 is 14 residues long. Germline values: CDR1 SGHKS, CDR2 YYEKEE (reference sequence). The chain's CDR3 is CASSFPSLNTEAFF. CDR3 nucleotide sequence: TGTGCCAGCAGCTTCCCCAGTTTGAACACTGAAGCTTTCTTT.

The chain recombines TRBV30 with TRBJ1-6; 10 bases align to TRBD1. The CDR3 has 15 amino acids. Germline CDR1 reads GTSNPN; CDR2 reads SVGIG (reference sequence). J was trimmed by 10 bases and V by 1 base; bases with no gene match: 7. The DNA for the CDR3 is TGTGCCTGGAGTGCCTTCGGGACAGGGGAATCACCCCTCCACTTT. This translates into CAWSAFGTGESPLHF.

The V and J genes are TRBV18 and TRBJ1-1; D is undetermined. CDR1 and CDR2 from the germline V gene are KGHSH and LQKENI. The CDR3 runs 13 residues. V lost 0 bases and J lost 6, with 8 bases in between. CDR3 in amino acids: CASSPPVEAEAFF. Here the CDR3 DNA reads TGTGCCAGCTCACCACCGGTGGAGGCTGAAGCTTTCTTT. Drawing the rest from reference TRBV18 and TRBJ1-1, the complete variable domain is NAGVMQNPRHLVRRRGQEARLRCSPMKGHSHVYWYRQLPEEGLKFMVYLQKENIIDESGMPKERFSAEFPKEGPSILRIQQVVRGDSAAYFCASSPPVEAEAFFGQGTRLTVV.

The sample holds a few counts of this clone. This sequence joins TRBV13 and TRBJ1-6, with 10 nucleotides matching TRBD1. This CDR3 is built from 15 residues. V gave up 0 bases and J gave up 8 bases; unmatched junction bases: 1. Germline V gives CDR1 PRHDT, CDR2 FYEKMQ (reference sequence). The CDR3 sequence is CASSLGGTGDSPLHF. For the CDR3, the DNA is TGTGCCAGCAGCTTAGGAGGGACAGGGGATTCACCCCTCCACTTT.

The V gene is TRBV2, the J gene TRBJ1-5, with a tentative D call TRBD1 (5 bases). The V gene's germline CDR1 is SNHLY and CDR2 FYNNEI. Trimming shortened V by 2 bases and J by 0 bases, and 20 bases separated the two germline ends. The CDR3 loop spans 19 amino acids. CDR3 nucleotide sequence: TGTGCCAGCAGTGAACCCCGGGACTTCCCACATTATAGCAATCAGCCCCAGCATTTT. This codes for CASSEPRDFPHYSNQPQHF.

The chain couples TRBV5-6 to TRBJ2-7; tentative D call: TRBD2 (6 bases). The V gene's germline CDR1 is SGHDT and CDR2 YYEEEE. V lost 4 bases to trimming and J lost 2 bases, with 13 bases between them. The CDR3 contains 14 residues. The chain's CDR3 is CASSRTGEAYEQYF. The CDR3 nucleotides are TGTGCCAGCAGCCGGACGGGGGAGGCCTACGAGCAGTACTTC. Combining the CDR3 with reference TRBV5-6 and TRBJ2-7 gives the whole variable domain DAGVTQSPTHLIKTRGQQVTLRCSPKSGHDTVSWYQQALGQGPQFIFQYYEEEERQRGNFPDRFSGHQFPNYSSELNVNALLLGDSALYLCASSRTGEAYEQYFGPGTRLTVT.

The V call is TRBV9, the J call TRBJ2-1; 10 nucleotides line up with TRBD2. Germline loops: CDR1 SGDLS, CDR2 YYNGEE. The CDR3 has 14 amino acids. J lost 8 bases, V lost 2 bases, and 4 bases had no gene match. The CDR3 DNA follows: TGTGCCAGCAGCGTCAGACTAGCGGGTGATGAGCAGTTCTTC. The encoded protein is CASSVRLAGDEQFF.

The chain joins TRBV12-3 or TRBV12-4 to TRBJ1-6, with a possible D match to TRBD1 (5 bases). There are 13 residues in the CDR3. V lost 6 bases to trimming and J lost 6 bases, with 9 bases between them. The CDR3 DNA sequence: TGTGCCAGCAGAACAGGCTTTAATTCACCCCTCCACTTT. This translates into CASRTGFNSPLHF.

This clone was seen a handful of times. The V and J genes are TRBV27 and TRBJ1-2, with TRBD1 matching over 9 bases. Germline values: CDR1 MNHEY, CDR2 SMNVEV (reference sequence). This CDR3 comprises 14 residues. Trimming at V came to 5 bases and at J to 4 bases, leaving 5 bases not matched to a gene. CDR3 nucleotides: TGTGCCAGCAGTGATGGGACAGGGCCCTATGGCTACACCTTC. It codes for CASSDGTGPYGYTF.

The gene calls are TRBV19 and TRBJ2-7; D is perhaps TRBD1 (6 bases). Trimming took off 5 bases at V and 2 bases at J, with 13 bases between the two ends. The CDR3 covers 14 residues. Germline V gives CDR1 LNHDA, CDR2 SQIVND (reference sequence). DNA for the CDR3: TGTGCCAGTAGTTCCGGGACACCAGCCTACGAGCAGTACTTC. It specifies CASSSGTPAYEQYF. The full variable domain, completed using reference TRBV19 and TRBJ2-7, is DGGITQSPKYLFRKEGQNVTLSCEQNLNHDAMYWYRQDPGQGLRLIYYSQIVNDFQKGDIAEGYSVSREKKESFPLTVTSAQKNPTAFYLCASSSGTPAYEQYFGPGTRLTVT.

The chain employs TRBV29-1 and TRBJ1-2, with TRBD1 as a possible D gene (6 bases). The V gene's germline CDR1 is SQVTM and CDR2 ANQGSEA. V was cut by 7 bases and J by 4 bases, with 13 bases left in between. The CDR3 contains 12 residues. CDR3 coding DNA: TGCAGCGAATCGGGGACAATCTATGGCTACACCTTC. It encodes CSESGTIYGYTF.

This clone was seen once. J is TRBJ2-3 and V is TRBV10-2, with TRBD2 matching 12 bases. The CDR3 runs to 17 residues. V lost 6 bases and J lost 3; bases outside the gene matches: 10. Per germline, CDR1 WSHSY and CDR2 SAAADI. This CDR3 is CASSPQRLAGVTDTQYF. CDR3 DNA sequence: TGCGCCAGCAGCCCGCAGAGACTAGCGGGAGTTACAGATACGCAGTATTTT.

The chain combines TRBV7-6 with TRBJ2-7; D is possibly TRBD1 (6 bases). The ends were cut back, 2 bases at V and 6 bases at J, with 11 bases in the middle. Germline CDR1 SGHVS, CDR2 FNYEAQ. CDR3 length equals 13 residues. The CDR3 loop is CASSLSQGREQYF. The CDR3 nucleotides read TGTGCCAGCAGCTTATCGCAGGGGCGCGAGCAGTACTTC.

As DNA, the CDR3 is TGTGCCAGCAGCTCCATCCAGGACAGGGATGATGAGCAGTTCTTC. It translates to CASSSIQDRDDEQFF. This chain connects TRBV11-1 to TRBJ2-1; TRBD1 agrees at 8 bases. The CDR3 has 15 residues. Per the germline V gene, CDR1 is SGHAT and CDR2 is FQDESV (reference sequence). V lost 4 bases and J lost 8; bases outside the gene matches: 10. Together with reference TRBV11-1 and TRBJ2-1, the CDR3 gives the full variable domain: EAEVAQSPRYKITEKSQAVAFWCDPISGHATLYWYRQILGQGPELLVQFQDESVVDDSQLPKDRFSAERLKGVDSTLKIQPAELGDSAMYLCASSSIQDRDDEQFFGPGTRLTVL.